The next 21 T cell receptor beta chains were all read from a single sample in a study of regulatory T cells in long-lasting Graves disease. HTBI primers from iRepertoire and Arm-PCR of CDR3 regions yielded the TCR beta libraries. TCRdb independently ran MiXCR on the multiplex PCR reads; one entry per CDR3 protein. Among over 350,000 distinct CDR3 sequences listed, 14% were seen once. Time point given: newly diagnosed GD, antithyroid drugs for less than 3 months. The TCR library was prepared using RNA isolated from PBMCs. This sample was shared with a second study, whose subject was T cells in Graves' hyperthyroidism and ophthalmopathy.

Sample: peripheral blood mononuclear cells (PBMCs), taken at new diagnosis, from a patient treated with antithyroid drugs. These receptor sequences come from a woman aged 45-60 years with Graves disease.

This clonotype was counted between two and nine times. Sequence at one end of the junction differs from germline and may be a read error. The chain couples TRBV4-1 to TRBJ2-3; maybe TRBD2 (6 bases). CDR3 length equals 13 residues. Germline lookup yields CDR1 MGHRA and CDR2 YSYEKL. This chain's CDR3 is CASSQPGEDTRYF. As DNA, the CDR3 is TGCGCCAGCAGCCAACCGGGAGAAGATACGCGGTATTTT.

The sample holds many counts of this clonotype. V usage is TRBV28 and J usage is TRBJ2-7, with 7 bases fitting TRBD2. The trim removed 5 bases at V and 5 bases at J, leaving 9 bases unmatched. CDR1 is MDHEN, CDR2 SYDVKM, per germline. This CDR3 spans 14 amino acids. In DNA, the CDR3 is TGTGCCAGCAGTAAAGGCGGGAGACCCGACGAGCAGTACTTC. Protein product: CASSKGGRPDEQYF.

The CDR3 DNA is TGTGCCAGCAGTGGGGAGGGGGGGCTACCTGGGGCCAACGTCCTGACTTTC. Encoded protein: CASSGEGGLPGANVLTF. The genes are TRBV2 and TRBJ2-6; possible D gene TRBD2, 7 bases. The CDR3 extends over 17 amino acids. The V and J ends lost 4 bases and 2 bases respectively, with 15 bases between them. Per the germline V gene, CDR1 is SNHLY and CDR2 is FYNNEI.

This sequence joins TRBV6-2 or TRBV6-3 and TRBJ1-2; no definite D call. The germline gives CDR1 MNHEY, CDR2 SVGEGT. This CDR3 is 14 amino acids long. Between the trimmed V and J ends, which lost 0 bases and 5 bases, there was a span of 10 bases. This CDR3 reads CASSYSTLGYGYTF. CDR3 bases: TGTGCCAGCAGTTACTCGACTCTGGGTTATGGCTACACCTTC.

The CDR3 sequence: CASSRTDSYEQYF. The CDR3 DNA follows: TGTGCCAGCTCCCGGACAGACTCCTACGAGCAGTACTTC. This chain joins TRBV7-6 and TRBJ2-7; tentative D call: TRBD1 (6 bases). V shed 8 bases and J shed 0 bases, with 11 bases lying between them. Germline loops: CDR1 SGHVS, CDR2 FNYEAQ. CDR3 length equals 13 residues.

This clonotype was seen a few times. CDR3 nucleotides: TGTGCCAGCAGTTTAACGACAGGGAGGTCTGGCTACACCTTC. This encodes CASSLTTGRSGYTF. The chain uses TRBV28 and TRBJ1-2; 7 bases line up with TRBD1. CDR3 length: 14 amino acids. The germline CDR1 and CDR2 sequences are MDHEN and SYDVKM. V dropped 2 bases and J dropped 7; count of bases not matched to a gene: 7.

This clonotype was counted ten times or more. This chain connects TRBV10-3 to TRBJ2-3; TRBD2 aligns across 11 bases. The V gene's germline CDR1 is ENHRY and CDR2 SYGVKD. Losses at the gene ends were 7 bases for V and 4 bases for J; bases not matched to a gene: 10. The CDR3 length is 16 residues. CDR3 amino acids: CAIKDGSGRAPDTQYF. CDR3 DNA sequence: TGTGCCATCAAAGATGGTAGCGGGAGGGCCCCAGATACGCAGTATTTT.

This clonotype was picked up many times. The chain employs TRBV27 and TRBJ2-3, with 12 bases lining up with TRBD2. V lost 5 bases, J lost 4 bases, and 10 bases stayed unmatched. CDR1 and CDR2 (germline): MNHEY, SMNVEV (reference sequence). There are 17 residues in the CDR3. The DNA for the CDR3 is TGTGCCAGCAGTCGACCTCCGGGGACTAGCGGGTCAGATACGCAGTATTTT. This translates into CASSRPPGTSGSDTQYF.

V and J are TRBV2 and TRBJ1-5, with TRBD1 as a possible D gene (5 bases). The CDR3 has 14 amino acids. The V end was cut by 6 bases, the J end by 4 bases, with 13 bases between. Germline V lookup: CDR1 SNHLY, CDR2 FYNNEI. CDR3 DNA sequence: TGTGCCAGCAGCTTAATGGGGGTGAATCAGCCCCAGCATTTT. The encoded protein is CASSLMGVNQPQHF.

This clonotype was counted ten times or more. V and J are TRBV7-8 and TRBJ2-5, with unresolved D. The CDR3 consists of 12 residues. V lost 3 bases to trimming and J lost 7 bases, with 9 bases between them. Per germline, CDR1 SGHVS and CDR2 FQNEAQ. CDR3 residues: CASSFTRGTQYF. DNA of the CDR3: TGTGCCAGCAGCTTTACCCGTGGGACCCAGTACTTC.

The chain has TRBV10-3 and TRBJ2-7; D is possibly TRBD1 (6 bases). Per germline, CDR1 ENHRY and CDR2 SYGVKD. The CDR3 totals 14 residues. V was cut by 0 bases and J by 2 bases, with 8 bases left in between. This CDR3 reads CAISESRQAYEQYF. DNA for the CDR3: TGTGCCATCAGTGAGTCACGACAGGCCTACGAGCAGTACTTC.

This clonotype was picked up a small number of times. The rearrangement links TRBV10-3 to TRBJ2-7; possibly TRBD1 for D (6 bases). Germline CDR1 is ENHRY and CDR2 is SYGVKD. Trimming cost V 6 bases and J 3 bases, with 12 bases left between them. The CDR3 contains 13 residues. The CDR3 nucleotides are TGTGCCATCAGCCGAGGACAGAGCTACGAGCAGTACTTC. This sequence encodes CAISRGQSYEQYF.

This clonotype was found a few times. The chain employs TRBV4-1 and TRBJ1-1; D uncertain. V was shortened by 4 bases and J by 0 bases, with 6 bases between the two germline ends. Germline V gives CDR1 MGHRA, CDR2 YSYEKL. This CDR3 contains 13 residues. The CDR3 coding sequence is TGCGCCAGCAGCCTAAGAATGAACACTGAAGCTTTCTTT. Protein product: CASSLRMNTEAFF.

Ten or more counts support this clonotype. The chain recombines TRBV12-5 with TRBJ2-1, with TRBD1 as a possible D gene (6 bases). The length of the CDR3 is 16 residues. Looked up from germline, CDR1 is LGHNT and CDR2 is FRNRAP. V was trimmed by 0 bases and J by 5 bases, leaving 14 bases between them. For the CDR3, the DNA is TGTGCTAGTGGTTTGGTAATATCACAGGGAAACAATGAGCAGTTCTTC. It yields the protein CASGLVISQGNNEQFF.

This chain joins TRBV9 and TRBJ2-3, with D hard to call. The CDR3 is made up of 17 amino acids. Germline CDR1 is SGDLS and CDR2 is YYNGEE. The V end was cut by 2 bases, the J end by 6 bases, with 22 bases between. CDR3 region: CASSVSLQRESVDTQYF. CDR3 coding DNA: TGTGCCAGCAGCGTTTCCCTCCAGCGCGAATCTGTTGATACGCAGTATTTT.

This clonotype turned up a few times. The chain uses TRBV19 and TRBJ1-1; TRBD1 matches 7 bases. With 7 bases clipped from V and 0 bases from J, the junction kept 8 bases outside the gene matches. Germline-derived CDR1 and CDR2 are LNHDA and SQIVND (reference sequence). The CDR3 runs to 15 residues. The CDR3 nucleotides are TGTGCCAGTACCCCTTGGGACAGCCTGAACACTGAAGCTTTCTTT. This gives the protein CASTPWDSLNTEAFF.

The chain is built from TRBV19 and TRBJ1-1; D ambiguous. The CDR3 is 14 amino acids. V lost 4 bases to trimming and J lost 4 bases, with 13 bases between them. Germline CDR1 reads LNHDA; CDR2 reads SQIVND (reference sequence). DNA of the CDR3: TGTGCCAGTAGTAGCCCAGCCGCATTCACTGAAGCTTTCTTT. Its translation: CASSSPAAFTEAFF.

The V gene is TRBV19, the J gene TRBJ2-7; 9 bases fit TRBD2. CDR1 is LNHDA, CDR2 SQIVND, per germline (reference sequence). With 11 bases clipped from V and 2 bases from J, the junction kept 10 bases outside the gene matches. CDR3 size: 14 residues. The CDR3 sequence: CASQELAGPYEQYF. The CDR3 DNA follows: TGTGCCTCCCAGGAGCTAGCGGGGCCCTACGAGCAGTACTTC.

This clonotype was detected ten times or more. The gene calls are TRBV6-1 and TRBJ2-2; the match to TRBD1 covers 8 bases. The CDR3 is 17 residues long. The trim removed 6 bases at V and 0 bases at J, leaving 9 bases unmatched. Germline V gives CDR1 MNHNS, CDR2 SASEGT. CDR3 sequence (DNA): TGTGCCAGCAGGTCCAGACAGGGGTTTGCGAACACCGGGGAGCTGTTTTTT. Translation gives CASRSRQGFANTGELFF.

The chain recombines TRBV10-3 with TRBJ2-6, with D possibly being TRBD1 (6 bases). Trimming stripped 0 bases from V and 1 base from J, with 13 bases between. Germline assignment: CDR1 ENHRY and CDR2 SYGVKD. The CDR3 is made up of 18 amino acids. CDR3 amino acids: CAISESNRGQSGANVLTF. The CDR3 DNA sequence: TGTGCCATCAGTGAGTCGAATAGGGGACAATCTGGGGCCAACGTCCTGACTTTC.

The chain joins TRBV5-1 to TRBJ2-5; either TRBD1 or TRBD2 may supply D (5 bases each). Trimming stripped 0 bases from V and 6 bases from J, with 15 bases between. Germline lookup yields CDR1 SGHRS and CDR2 YFSETQ. CDR3 length: 15 amino acids. The CDR3 region has the DNA TGCGCCAGCAGCTTGGCCTCCAGAGTGGGACAGACCCAGTACTTC. This codes for CASSLASRVGQTQYF.